This TCR beta chain is drawn from a study of T-cell memory formation after mild COVID-19. This clonotype was detected only a few times. TCRdb called the 5' RACE reads again in MiXCR, with one record for every CDR3 protein. The sample holds more than 250,000 distinct CDR3 sequences, over 15% seen once. Germline V gene sequence: CDR1 SGHTA, CDR2 FQGNSA. With 1 base removed from V and 4 bases from J, the gap between germline ends came to 10 bases. The CDR3 runs 14 residues. The chain is built from TRBV7-2 and TRBJ1-2; D is possibly TRBD1 (5 bases). Sequenced: PBMCs or a T cell subset sorted from them (not recorded which). The TCR sequence derives from a man aged 18 to 35 who had mild COVID-19 (a few samples of this study predate the infection). Cell type and time point are not known. The CDR3 here is CASSLGDSPYGYTF. In nucleotides, the CDR3 is TGTGCCAGCAGCTTAGGGGACTCCCCCTATGGCTACACCTTC.